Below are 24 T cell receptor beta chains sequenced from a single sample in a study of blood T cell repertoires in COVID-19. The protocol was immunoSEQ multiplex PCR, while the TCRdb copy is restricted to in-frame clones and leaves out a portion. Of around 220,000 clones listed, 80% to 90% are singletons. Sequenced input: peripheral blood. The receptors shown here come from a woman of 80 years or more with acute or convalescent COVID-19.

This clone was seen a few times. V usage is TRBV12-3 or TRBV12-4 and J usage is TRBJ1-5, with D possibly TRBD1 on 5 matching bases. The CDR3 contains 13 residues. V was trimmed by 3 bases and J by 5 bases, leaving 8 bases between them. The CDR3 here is CASSFTGDQPQHF. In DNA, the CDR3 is TGTGCCAGCAGTTTTACGGGGGATCAGCCCCAGCATTTT.

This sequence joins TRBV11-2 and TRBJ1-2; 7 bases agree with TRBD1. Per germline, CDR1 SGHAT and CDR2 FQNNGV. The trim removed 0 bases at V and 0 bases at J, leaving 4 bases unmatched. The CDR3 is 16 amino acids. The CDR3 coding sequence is TGTGCCAGCAGCTTAGAGGGACAGCTAGCTAACTATGGCTACACCTTC. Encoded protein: CASSLEGQLANYGYTF.

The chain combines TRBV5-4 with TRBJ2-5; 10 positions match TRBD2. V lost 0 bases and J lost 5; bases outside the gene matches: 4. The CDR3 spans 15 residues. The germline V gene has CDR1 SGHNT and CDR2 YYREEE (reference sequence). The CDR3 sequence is CASSLVLAGDETQYF. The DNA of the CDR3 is TGTGCCAGCAGCTTGGTTCTAGCGGGAGATGAGACCCAGTACTTC.

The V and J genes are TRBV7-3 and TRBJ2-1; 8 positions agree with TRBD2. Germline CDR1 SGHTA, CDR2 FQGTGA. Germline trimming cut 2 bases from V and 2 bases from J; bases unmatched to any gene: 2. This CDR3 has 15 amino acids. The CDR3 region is CASSLYSGTYNEQFF. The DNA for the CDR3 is TGTGCCAGCAGCTTATATAGCGGGACCTACAATGAGCAGTTCTTC.

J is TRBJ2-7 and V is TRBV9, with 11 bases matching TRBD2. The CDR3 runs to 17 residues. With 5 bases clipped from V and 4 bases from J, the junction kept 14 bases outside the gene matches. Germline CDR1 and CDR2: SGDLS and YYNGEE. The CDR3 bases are TGTGCCAGCAGTACCTTGGCTAGCGGGGGGATGAAGTACGAGCAGTACTTC. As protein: CASSTLASGGMKYEQYF.

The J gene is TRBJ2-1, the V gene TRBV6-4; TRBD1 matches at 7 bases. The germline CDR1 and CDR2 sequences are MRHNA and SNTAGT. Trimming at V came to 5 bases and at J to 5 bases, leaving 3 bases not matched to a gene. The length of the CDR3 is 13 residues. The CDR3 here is CASSNGQDNEQFF. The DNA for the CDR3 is TGTGCCAGCAGTAACGGACAGGACAATGAGCAGTTCTTC.

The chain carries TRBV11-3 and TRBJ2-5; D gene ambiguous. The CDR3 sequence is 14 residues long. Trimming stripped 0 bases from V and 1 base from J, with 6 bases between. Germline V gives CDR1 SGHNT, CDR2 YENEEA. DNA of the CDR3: TGTGCCAGCAGCTTAGACGCAGGCCAAGAGACCCAGTACTTC. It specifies CASSLDAGQETQYF.

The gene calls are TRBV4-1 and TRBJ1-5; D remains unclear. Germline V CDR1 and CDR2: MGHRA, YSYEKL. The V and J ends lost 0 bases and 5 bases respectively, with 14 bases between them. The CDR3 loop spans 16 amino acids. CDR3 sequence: CASSQEGLSTYQPQHF. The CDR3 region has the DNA TGCGCCAGCAGCCAAGAGGGCCTCTCCACATATCAGCCCCAGCATTTT.

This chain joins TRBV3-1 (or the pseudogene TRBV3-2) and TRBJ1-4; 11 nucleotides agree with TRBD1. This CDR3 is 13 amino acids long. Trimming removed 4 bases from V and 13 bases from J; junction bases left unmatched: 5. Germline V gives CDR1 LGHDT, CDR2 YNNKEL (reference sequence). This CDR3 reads CASSLGTGGGLFF. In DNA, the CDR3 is TGTGCCAGCAGCCTAGGGACAGGGGGTGGACTGTTTTTT.

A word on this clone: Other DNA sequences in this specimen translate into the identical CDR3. CDR3 nucleotides: TGTGCCAGCAGCTTAAGTCCTTTCACAGATACGCAGTATTTT. Encoded protein: CASSLSPFTDTQYF. The rearrangement uses TRBV7-3 and TRBJ2-3; D is unresolved. The V and J ends lost 1 base and 2 bases respectively, with 7 bases between them. This CDR3 is built from 14 residues. From germline, CDR1 is SGHTA and CDR2 FQGTGA.

CDR3: CASSPTRRGFF. The CDR3 DNA follows: TGTGCCAGCAGTCCGACTCGGCGGGGGTTCTTC. The chain carries TRBV2 and TRBJ2-1; D may be TRBD2 (6 bases). CDR1 and CDR2 from the germline V gene are SNHLY and FYNNEI. The CDR3 has 11 amino acids. Trimming removed 5 bases at V and 15 bases at J, with 14 bases between.

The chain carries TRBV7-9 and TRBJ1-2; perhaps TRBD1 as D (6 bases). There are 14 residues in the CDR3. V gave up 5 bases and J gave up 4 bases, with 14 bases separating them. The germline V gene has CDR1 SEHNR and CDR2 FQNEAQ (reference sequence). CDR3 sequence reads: CASSIPGHAYGYTF. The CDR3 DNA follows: TGTGCCAGCAGCATACCGGGACACGCCTATGGCTACACCTTC.

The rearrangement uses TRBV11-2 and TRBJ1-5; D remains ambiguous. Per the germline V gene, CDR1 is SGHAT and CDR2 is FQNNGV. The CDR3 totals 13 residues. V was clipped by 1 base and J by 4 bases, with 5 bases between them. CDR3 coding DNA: TGTGCCAGCAGCTTAGGCAGTAATCAGCCCCAGCATTTT. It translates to CASSLGSNQPQHF.

The CDR3 sequence is CASSFNGGDQEKLFF. DNA of the CDR3: TGTGCCAGCAGCTTTAATGGAGGAGACCAGGAAAAACTGTTTTTT. This chain joins TRBV5-5 and TRBJ1-4; no clear D gene. Trimming removed 2 bases from V and 8 bases from J, with 16 bases in between. Germline-derived CDR1 and CDR2 are SGHKS and YYEKEE (reference sequence). The length of the CDR3 is 15 residues.

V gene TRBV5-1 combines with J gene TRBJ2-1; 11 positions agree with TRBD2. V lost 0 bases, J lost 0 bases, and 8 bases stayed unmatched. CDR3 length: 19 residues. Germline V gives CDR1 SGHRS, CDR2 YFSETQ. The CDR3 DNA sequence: TGCGCCAGCAGCTTGGGCCTAGCGGGAGGCCTAAGCTCCTACAATGAGCAGTTCTTC. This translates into CASSLGLAGGLSSYNEQFF. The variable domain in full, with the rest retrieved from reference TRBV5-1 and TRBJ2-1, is KAGVTQTPRYLIKTRGQQVTLSCSPISGHRSVSWYQQTPGQGLQFLFEYFSETQRNKGNFPGRFSGRQFSNSRSEMNVSTLELGDSALYLCASSLGLAGGLSSYNEQFFGPGTRLTVL.

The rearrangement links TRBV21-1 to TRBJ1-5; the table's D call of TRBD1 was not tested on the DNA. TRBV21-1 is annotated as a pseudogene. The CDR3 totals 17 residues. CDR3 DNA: TGTGCCAGCACCAGGACAGGGATCCTTTATAGCAATCAGCCCCAGCATTTT. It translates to CASTRTGILYSNQPQHF.

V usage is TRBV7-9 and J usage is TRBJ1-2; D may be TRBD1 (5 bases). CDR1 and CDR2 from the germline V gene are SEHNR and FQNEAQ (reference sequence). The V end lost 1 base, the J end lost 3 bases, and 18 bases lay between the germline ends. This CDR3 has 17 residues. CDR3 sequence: CASSLGAPAGFYYGYTF. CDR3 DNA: TGTGCCAGCAGCTTAGGAGCCCCGGCAGGGTTTTACTATGGCTACACCTTC.

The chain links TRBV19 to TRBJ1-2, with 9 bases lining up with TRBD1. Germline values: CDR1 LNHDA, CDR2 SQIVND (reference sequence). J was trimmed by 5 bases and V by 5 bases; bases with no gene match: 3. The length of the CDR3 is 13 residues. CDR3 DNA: TGTGCCAGTAGTTCGGGACAGGGATATGGCTACACCTTC. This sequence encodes CASSSGQGYGYTF.

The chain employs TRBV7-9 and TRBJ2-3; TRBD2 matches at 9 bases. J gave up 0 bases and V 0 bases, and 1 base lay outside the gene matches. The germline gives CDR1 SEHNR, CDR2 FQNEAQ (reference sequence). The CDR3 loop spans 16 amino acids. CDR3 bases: TGTGCCAGCAGCTTAGCCGGACTAGCGAGCACAGATACGCAGTATTTT. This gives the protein CASSLAGLASTDTQYF. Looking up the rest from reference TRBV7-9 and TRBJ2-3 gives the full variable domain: DTGVSQNPRHKITKRGQNVTFRCDPISEHNRLYWYRQTLGQGPEFLTYFQNEAQLEKSRLLSDRFSAERPKGSFSTLEIQRTEQGDSAMYLCASSLAGLASTDTQYFGPGTRLTVL.

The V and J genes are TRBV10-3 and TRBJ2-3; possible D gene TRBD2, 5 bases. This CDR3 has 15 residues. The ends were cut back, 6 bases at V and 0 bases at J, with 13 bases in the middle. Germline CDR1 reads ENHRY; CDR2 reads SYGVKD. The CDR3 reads CAISSGLSSTDTQYF. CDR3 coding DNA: TGTGCCATCAGCTCCGGACTCTCTAGCACAGATACGCAGTATTTT.

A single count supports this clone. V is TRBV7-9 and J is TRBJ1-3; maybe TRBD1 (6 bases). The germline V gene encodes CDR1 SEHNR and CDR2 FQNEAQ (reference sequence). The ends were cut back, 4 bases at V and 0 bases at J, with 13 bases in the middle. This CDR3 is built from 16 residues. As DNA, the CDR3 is TGTGCCAGCAGCTCCCAGGGGCCCGACTCTGGAAACACCATATATTTT. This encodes CASSSQGPDSGNTIYF.

The CDR3 DNA sequence: TGTGCCAGCAGTGCTTCCGGACAGGGCGCCTACGAGCAGTACTTC. This encodes CASSASGQGAYEQYF. The J gene is TRBJ2-7, the V gene TRBV7-8; 8 nucleotides match TRBD1. Germline assignment: CDR1 SGHVS and CDR2 FQNEAQ. The CDR3 consists of 15 residues. Trimming took 6 bases from V and 2 from J; bases not matched to a gene: 9.

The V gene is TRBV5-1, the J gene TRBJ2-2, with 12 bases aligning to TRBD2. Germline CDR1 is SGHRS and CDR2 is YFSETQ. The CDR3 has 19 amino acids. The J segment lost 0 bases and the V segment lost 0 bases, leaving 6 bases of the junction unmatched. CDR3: CASSLALAGGTTNTGELFF. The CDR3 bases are TGCGCCAGCAGCTTGGCCCTAGCGGGGGGGACCACGAACACCGGGGAGCTGTTTTTT.

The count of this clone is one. The CDR3 region has the DNA TGTGCCAGCAGTTATGACAGAGTAGAAGCTTTCTTT. It codes for CASSYDRVEAFF. The genes are TRBV11-2 and TRBJ1-1, with D possibly TRBD1 on 5 matching bases. V lost 6 bases to trimming and J lost 8 bases, with 13 bases between them. CDR1 and CDR2 (germline): SGHAT, FQNNGV. There are 12 residues in the CDR3.